The 27 T cell receptor beta chains given below trace back to one sample, sequenced in a study of blood T cell repertoires in COVID-19. Sequencing was performed with immunoSEQ multiplex PCR; in TCRdb, only in-frame clones are kept and a portion is missing. The sample shows some 250,000 clones, about 86% of them seen only once. Sequenced sample: peripheral blood. The receptors originated from a woman aged 60-75 years with active or convalescent COVID-19.

The chain carries TRBV6-5 and TRBJ1-2; 7 bases agree with TRBD1. The CDR3 length is 13 residues. Unmatched junction bases numbered 7, after V lost 5 bases and J lost 7 bases. CDR1 is MNHEY, CDR2 SVGAGI, per germline. CDR3 in amino acids: CASSPTGVAGYTF. The CDR3 nucleotides are TGTGCCAGCAGTCCTACAGGGGTGGCTGGCTACACCTTC.

The chain joins TRBV19 to TRBJ1-4, with a possible D match to TRBD1 (6 bases). Between the trimmed V and J ends, which lost 0 bases and 12 bases, there was a span of 8 bases. The germline V gene encodes CDR1 LNHDA and CDR2 SQIVND (reference sequence). This CDR3 spans 12 amino acids. In nucleotides, the CDR3 is TGTGCCAGTAGTATAGATCACAGGGAACTGTTTTTT. It encodes CASSIDHRELFF.

This sequence joins TRBV7-2 and TRBJ1-2; no clear D gene. CDR1 and CDR2 from the germline V gene are SGHTA and FQGNSA. Trimming stripped 0 bases from V and 7 bases from J, with 6 bases between. The CDR3 is 12 residues long. The CDR3 sequence: CASSLAQSGYTF. The CDR3 nucleotides are TGTGCCAGCAGCTTAGCACAATCTGGCTACACCTTC.

This chain uses TRBV4-1 with TRBJ1-6, with 7 nucleotides matching TRBD1. Germline-derived CDR1 and CDR2 are MGHRA and YSYEKL. The CDR3 loop spans 16 amino acids. V dropped 2 bases and J dropped 8; count of bases not matched to a gene: 9. The CDR3 DNA is TGCGCCAGCAGCCAACGTTTCTTAGGGACAGATTCACCCCTCCACTTT. Translated: CASSQRFLGTDSPLHF.

The chain joins TRBV6-6 to TRBJ1-4; 7 nucleotides line up with TRBD1. The CDR3 length is 16 residues. V trimming: 0 bases; J trimming: 0 bases; junction bases outside the gene matches: 1. Germline V lookup: CDR1 MNHNY, CDR2 SVGAGI (reference sequence). The CDR3 region has the DNA TGTGCCAGCAGTTACTCGCAGGGGGCAACTAATGAAAAACTGTTTTTT. This codes for CASSYSQGATNEKLFF.

In DNA form, the CDR3 reads TGTGCCAGCAGCTTGGAGCGTGATAGCGGCTACACCTTC. The encoded protein is CASSLERDSGYTF. J is TRBJ1-2 and V is TRBV5-4; D remains unclear. V lost 0 bases to trimming and J lost 8 bases, with 11 bases between them. The CDR3 spans 13 residues. Germline CDR1 and CDR2: SGHNT and YYREEE (reference sequence).

This clone was seen only once. The chain is built from TRBV19 and TRBJ1-2, with a possible D match to TRBD1 (5 bases). Germline-derived CDR1 and CDR2 are LNHDA and SQIVND (reference sequence). The ends were cut back, 5 bases at V and 2 bases at J, with 12 bases in the middle. The CDR3 runs to 14 residues. DNA of the CDR3: TGTGCCAGTAGTGTTCAGGGACTGAACTATGGCTACACCTTC. Protein: CASSVQGLNYGYTF.

This chain connects TRBV7-8 to TRBJ1-6; perhaps TRBD1 as D (5 bases). Germline lookup yields CDR1 SGHVS and CDR2 FQNEAQ. Trimming took 0 bases from V and 10 from J, leaving 10 bases between them. The CDR3 is 14 amino acids. CDR3 loop: CASSLAQGGSPLHF. The DNA for the CDR3 is TGTGCCAGCAGCTTAGCCCAGGGAGGCTCACCCCTCCACTTT.

The chain uses TRBV18 and TRBJ2-2; a weak D match, TRBD2 (5 bases). The CDR3 length is 14 residues. The V end lost 3 bases, the J end lost 7 bases, and 12 bases lay between the germline ends. Germline-derived CDR1 and CDR2 are KGHSH and LQKENI. CDR3 sequence reads: CASSPTTYLGELFF. The CDR3 nucleotides are TGTGCCAGCTCACCGACTACGTACCTCGGGGAGCTGTTTTTT.

The rearrangement uses TRBV18 and TRBJ1-1; the match to TRBD1 covers 11 bases. Germline trimming cut 5 bases from V and 4 bases from J; bases unmatched to any gene: 9. CDR3 length: 16 amino acids. Germline assignment: CDR1 KGHSH and CDR2 LQKENI. The CDR3 bases are TGTGCCAGCTCAGGGACAGGGGGAGGAACGGGCACTGAAGCTTTCTTT. It codes for CASSGTGGGTGTEAFF.

The chain couples TRBV27 to TRBJ2-2; weak D call: TRBD1 (6 bases). Germline V gives CDR1 MNHEY, CDR2 SMNVEV (reference sequence). V was clipped by 3 bases and J by 6 bases, with 11 bases between them. The CDR3 covers 14 residues. The CDR3 is CASSFPGDPGELFF. The CDR3 coding sequence is TGTGCCAGCAGTTTTCCAGGGGACCCCGGGGAGCTGTTTTTT.

With regard to this clone: The sample carries other DNA sequences with the same CDR3. This rearrangement joins TRBV30 to TRBJ1-2, with D possibly being TRBD1 (5 bases). This CDR3 has 11 residues. Germline V lookup: CDR1 GTSNPN, CDR2 SVGIG (reference sequence). The ends were cut back, 2 bases at V and 8 bases at J, with 9 bases in the middle. Written as DNA, the CDR3 is TGTGCCTGGAGTCCCGGGGGGGGCTACACCTTC. This translates into CAWSPGGGYTF.

This clone was counted only a few times. The V gene is TRBV18, the J gene TRBJ2-3, with 11 bases matching TRBD2. CDR3 length: 17 amino acids. Trimming removed 6 bases from V and 2 bases from J; junction bases left unmatched: 10. CDR1 and CDR2 from the germline V gene are KGHSH and LQKENI. The CDR3: CASSLRGSGGVTDTQYF. Written as DNA, the CDR3 is TGTGCCAGCTCCCTTCGGGGTAGCGGGGGGGTCACAGATACGCAGTATTTT.

The chain combines TRBV30 with TRBJ1-4, with 7 bases identical to TRBD1. V lost 4 bases and J lost 7; bases outside the gene matches: 6. Germline CDR1 GTSNPN, CDR2 SVGIG (reference sequence). This CDR3 contains 13 residues. The CDR3 sequence: CAWNRGGFEKLFF. CDR3 in DNA: TGTGCCTGGAACAGGGGAGGATTTGAAAAACTGTTTTTT.

Turning to this clone: Additional DNA sequences in this sample encode the identical CDR3. This chain connects TRBV6-5 to TRBJ1-2; TRBD1 matches at 7 bases. Trimming removed 6 bases from V and 2 bases from J; junction bases left unmatched: 3. Germline V gene sequence: CDR1 MNHEY, CDR2 SVGAGI. This CDR3 comprises 13 residues. The DNA for the CDR3 is TGTGCCAGCAGCCGGGACAGAAACTATGGCTACACCTTC. Translated, it gives CASSRDRNYGYTF.

The chain links TRBV7-3 to TRBJ2-3, with D perhaps TRBD2 (7 bases). Germline V CDR1 and CDR2: SGHTA, FQGTGA. The CDR3 is made up of 16 amino acids. V lost 5 bases and J 5 bases, leaving 20 bases between the germline ends. The CDR3 DNA reads TGTGCCAGCAGCACCCCCGCCGGGGGGCTGGGAGATACGCAGTATTTT. It encodes CASSTPAGGLGDTQYF.

The V call is TRBV3-1 (or the pseudogene TRBV3-2), the J call TRBJ1-1; TRBD1 matches 10 bases. The CDR3 is 15 amino acids. The germline CDR1 and CDR2 sequences are LGHDT and YNNKEL (reference sequence). V lost 4 bases and J lost 1; bases outside the gene matches: 3. The DNA for the CDR3 is TGTGCCAGCAGCCCTCGACAGGGGGCGAACACTGAAGCTTTCTTT. Translation: CASSPRQGANTEAFF.

The chain uses TRBV2 and TRBJ2-7, with a weak D call TRBD2 (6 bases). The germline V and J ends were trimmed by 4 bases and 7 bases, with 14 bases remaining between them. CDR3 length: 13 amino acids. The V gene's germline CDR1 is SNHLY and CDR2 FYNNEI. The CDR3 protein is CASSGRPGEEQYF. CDR3 DNA sequence: TGTGCCAGCAGTGGACGCCCGGGGGAGGAGCAGTACTTC.

V usage is TRBV21-1 and J usage is TRBJ1-1; TRBD1 was called by the table and not checked on the DNA. TRBV21-1 is a pseudogene locus. The CDR3 consists of 16 residues. The CDR3 bases are TGTGCCAGCAGCAAAGGGGTAGGGACAGTGAACACTGAAGCTTTCTTT. As protein: CASSKGVGTVNTEAFF.

J is TRBJ1-1 and V is TRBV4-3; maybe TRBD1 (5 bases). This CDR3 spans 12 amino acids. Germline-derived CDR1 and CDR2 are LGHNA and YSLEER. V dropped 4 bases and J dropped 4 bases, with 7 bases sitting between them. The DNA for the CDR3 is TGCGCCAGCAGCCGGGGGGGCACTGAAGCTTTCTTT. It is translated as CASSRGGTEAFF.

As for this clone: The sample contains more than one DNA sequence encoding this CDR3. The rearrangement uses TRBV19 and TRBJ1-5, with 10 bases lining up with TRBD1. From germline, CDR1 is LNHDA and CDR2 SQIVND (reference sequence). Germline trimming cut 6 bases from V and 2 bases from J; bases unmatched to any gene: 4. The CDR3 has 15 residues. CDR3 residues: CASRTGTGGNQPQHF. As DNA, the CDR3 is TGTGCCAGTAGGACCGGGACAGGGGGCAATCAGCCCCAGCATTTT. The complete variable domain, with remaining parts taken from reference TRBV19 and TRBJ1-5, reads DGGITQSPKYLFRKEGQNVTLSCEQNLNHDAMYWYRQDPGQGLRLIYYSQIVNDFQKGDIAEGYSVSREKKESFPLTVTSAQKNPTAFYLCASRTGTGGNQPQHFGDGTRLSIL.

The chain uses TRBV28 and TRBJ1-1; D is unclear. The CDR3 spans 16 residues. Germline lookup yields CDR1 MDHEN and CDR2 SYDVKM. V dropped 2 bases and J dropped 4 bases, with 17 bases sitting between them. The CDR3: CASSLRLGSGGTEAFF. In DNA, the CDR3 is TGTGCCAGCAGTTTACGCCTTGGATCGGGAGGCACTGAAGCTTTCTTT.

The chain joins TRBV10-1 to TRBJ1-6; weak D call: TRBD1 (5 bases). Germline-derived CDR1 and CDR2 are WNHNN and SYGVQD (reference sequence). Trimming removed 3 bases from V and 7 bases from J, with 10 bases in between. This CDR3 has 14 amino acids. CDR3 nucleotides: TGCGCCAGCAGTGACGACAGTCAGAATTCACCCCTCCACTTT. Its translation: CASSDDSQNSPLHF.

The rearrangement uses TRBV10-3 and TRBJ2-7, with TRBD1 matching over 7 bases. From germline, CDR1 is ENHRY and CDR2 SYGVKD. The CDR3 sequence is 13 residues long. With 8 bases clipped from V and 2 bases from J, the junction kept 6 bases outside the gene matches. CDR3 region: CAIRGTDPYEQYF. The CDR3, as DNA: TGTGCCATCCGAGGGACAGACCCCTACGAGCAGTACTTC.

The chain is built from TRBV4-1 and TRBJ1-2; maybe TRBD1 (6 bases). CDR1 is MGHRA and CDR2 is YSYEKL in the germline V gene. The CDR3 totals 14 residues. Between the trimmed V and J ends, which lost 2 bases and 4 bases, there was a span of 11 bases. CDR3 protein: CASSQPTGRYGYTF. In DNA form, the CDR3 reads TGCGCCAGCAGCCAACCCACAGGGCGCTATGGCTACACCTTC.

The chain couples TRBV3-1 (or the pseudogene TRBV3-2) to TRBJ1-6, with TRBD1 matching over 9 bases. Germline trimming cut 4 bases from V and 9 bases from J; bases unmatched to any gene: 10. The length of the CDR3 is 16 residues. Germline CDR1 and CDR2: LGHDT and YNNKEL (reference sequence). Written as DNA, the CDR3 is TGTGCCAGCAGCCGCTCGGAGACAGGGGGAAGTTCACCCCTCCACTTT. Residues: CASSRSETGGSSPLHF.

This clone was picked up a small number of times. This chain links TRBV7-2 with TRBJ2-5; 8 nucleotides match TRBD2. Trimming at V came to 5 bases and at J to 7 bases, leaving 12 bases not matched to a gene. The V gene's germline CDR1 is SGHTA and CDR2 FQGNSA. The CDR3 consists of 15 residues. CDR3 residues: CASSPGGGTRRTQYF. DNA of the CDR3: TGTGCCAGCAGCCCCGGGGGGGGAACCAGAAGGACCCAGTACTTC.